These 22 T cell receptor beta chains originate from one sample sequenced in a study of regulatory T cells in long-lasting Graves disease (dated by TCRdb to the early 2020s). Libraries were built with multiplex PCR. Sequenced using an Illumina HiSeq 4000. CDR3 regions were amplified by Arm-PCR with iRepertoire HTBI primers to construct TCR beta libraries. Through fastp at Q25 and MiXCR, TCRdb rebuilt clones from the public reads, retaining in-frame beta chains. Every distinct CDR3 protein forms one entry, paired with its most common genes and DNA. The sample table contains around 450,000 distinct CDR3 sequences; only one count was recorded for around 14% of them. The ten top clones hold roughly 17% of the sample. Reading the label with the study, this specimen's time point is: newly diagnosed GD, antithyroid drugs for less than 3 months. RNA was extracted from PBMCs in TRIzol for both TCR sequencing and RNA sequencing.

Another study also made use of these data, one on T cells in Graves' hyperthyroidism and ophthalmopathy.

Sequencing used peripheral blood mononuclear cells (PBMCs), obtained at new diagnosis, from a patient treated with antithyroid drugs. All receptors derive from a woman aged 30 to 39 with Graves disease. Donor details come from another sample of the same person, matched by shared clones.

This clonotype was counted between two and nine times. The rearrangement links TRBV28 to TRBJ2-1; 7 bases align to TRBD2. The CDR3 length is 16 residues. Germline V lookup: CDR1 MDHEN, CDR2 SYDVKM. V was pared by 2 bases and J by 2 bases, with 6 bases of the junction left unmatched. The CDR3 region is CASSLLTGGTYNEQFF. As DNA, the CDR3 is TGTGCCAGCAGTTTACTTACCGGGGGGACCTACAATGAGCAGTTCTTC.

This clonotype was observed a handful of times. This chain connects TRBV6-5 to TRBJ1-4, with D possibly TRBD1 on 6 matching bases. The CDR3 spans 16 residues. Trimming removed 0 bases from V and 8 bases from J, with 16 bases in between. CDR1 is MNHEY and CDR2 is SVGAGI in the germline V gene. The CDR3 DNA is TGTGCCAGCAGTTACTCGACGGGGGGGCAGGGGGAAAAACTGTTTTTT. Its protein product is CASSYSTGGQGEKLFF.

This clonotype has more than one count but fewer than ten. DNA of the CDR3: TGCAGCGTTGAAGGACAGGGGAAACTGTTTTTT. This gives the protein CSVEGQGKLFF. The chain employs TRBV29-1 and TRBJ1-4, with 8 bases lining up with TRBD1. Looked up from germline, CDR1 is SQVTM and CDR2 is ANQGSEA. Trimming took 1 base from V and 11 from J; bases not matched to a gene: 0. This CDR3 is built from 11 residues.

This clonotype was counted many times. This chain uses TRBV7-9 with TRBJ2-1; 11 bases fit TRBD2. The CDR3 has 15 residues. V gave up 5 bases and J gave up 10 bases; unmatched junction bases: 10. Germline V gene lookup returns CDR1 SEHNR and CDR2 FQNEAQ (reference sequence). The CDR3 DNA is TGTGCCAGCAGCATCACTAGCGGGAGATCAGGGGAGCAGTTCTTC. Protein sequence: CASSITSGRSGEQFF.

This clonotype was counted many times. The gene calls are TRBV19 and TRBJ2-7; tentatively, D is TRBD2 (6 bases). This CDR3 region has 15 residues. Trimming took off 5 bases at V and 5 bases at J, with 19 bases between the two ends. CDR1 LNHDA and CDR2 SQIVND come from the germline V gene (reference sequence). The DNA of the CDR3 is TGTGCCAGTAGTCTGAGGGACTCCGGGCAGAACGAGCAGTACTTC. Encoded protein: CASSLRDSGQNEQYF.

This clonotype was observed at least ten times. This rearrangement joins TRBV20-1 to TRBJ2-3; 9 bases are shared with TRBD2. With V trimmed by 4 bases and J by 0 bases, 8 bases remained unmatched. The CDR3 covers 16 residues. The V gene's germline CDR1 is DFQATT and CDR2 SNEGSKA (reference sequence). The CDR3: CSAIVREGLSTDTQYF. The CDR3 DNA reads TGCAGTGCTATAGTGCGGGAGGGCCTCAGCACAGATACGCAGTATTTT.

This clonotype was detected many times. This chain joins TRBV28 and TRBJ2-1; D gene ambiguous. The CDR3 has 19 amino acids. The V and J ends lost 4 bases and 5 bases respectively, with 27 bases between them. In germline, CDR1 is MDHEN, CDR2 SYDVKM. CDR3 residues: CASSYLVHKLPSTNNEQFF. The CDR3 DNA reads TGTGCCAGCAGTTACTTAGTGCATAAGCTCCCCTCAACAAACAATGAGCAGTTCTTC.

This clonotype was recorded at least ten times. The V and J genes are TRBV2 and TRBJ2-1; 11 bases fit TRBD1. This CDR3 region has 17 residues. Germline loops: CDR1 SNHLY, CDR2 FYNNEI. Unmatched junction bases numbered 15, after V lost 7 bases and J lost 7 bases. CDR3 coding DNA: TGTGCCAGCATTTCAACCACAGGACAGGGGGCAAGGAATGAGCAGTTCTTC. Encoded protein: CASISTTGQGARNEQFF.

The rearrangement joins TRBV19 to TRBJ2-1; 7 bases align to TRBD2. The CDR3 sequence is 18 residues long. Germline V gene sequence: CDR1 LNHDA, CDR2 SQIVND (reference sequence). V gave up 7 bases and J gave up 5 bases; unmatched junction bases: 20. The DNA for the CDR3 is TGTGCCAGTACCTCCAACGGGGCTTACCGACTAGCCAACAATGAGCAGTTCTTC. The encoded protein is CASTSNGAYRLANNEQFF.

This clonotype was seen at least ten times. The gene calls are TRBV12-3 or TRBV12-4 and TRBJ2-3; TRBD2 aligns across 8 bases. The CDR3 covers 15 residues. Unmatched junction bases numbered 9, after V lost 5 bases and J lost 5 bases. The CDR3 DNA sequence: TGTGCCAGCAGTGATAGCGGGACTGCTATAGATACGCAGTATTTT. It is translated as CASSDSGTAIDTQYF.

The table lists this clonotype with many counts. This chain joins TRBV29-1 and TRBJ2-7; D may match TRBD1 or TRBD2 (5 bases each). Germline CDR1 SQVTM, CDR2 ANQGSEA. The CDR3 consists of 13 residues. V gave up 3 bases and J gave up 6 bases, with 15 bases separating them. CDR3 in amino acids: CSVEVRGPLEQYF. The CDR3 bases are TGCAGCGTTGAGGTGAGGGGACCGCTCGAGCAGTACTTC.

In its sample, this clonotype was seen a few times. The chain recombines TRBV7-9 with TRBJ2-7; D may be TRBD2 (5 bases). Germline V gives CDR1 SEHNR, CDR2 FQNEAQ (reference sequence). The V and J ends lost 5 bases and 3 bases respectively, with 17 bases between them. The CDR3 runs to 15 residues. The CDR3 loop reads CASSPPAAGDYEQYF. The CDR3 nucleotides are TGTGCCAGCAGCCCGCCGGCGGCGGGTGACTACGAGCAGTACTTC.

This clonotype was picked up many times. The chain's CDR3 is CASSPRGTVYEQYF. For the CDR3, the DNA is TGTGCCAGCAGCCCAAGGGGGACAGTCTACGAGCAGTACTTC. V usage is TRBV7-9 and J usage is TRBJ2-7, with TRBD1 matching over 7 bases. J lost 3 bases, V lost 5 bases, and 7 bases had no gene match. Looked up from germline, CDR1 is SEHNR and CDR2 is FQNEAQ (reference sequence). The CDR3 length is 14 residues.

This clonotype was seen ten or more times. The V call is TRBV18, the J call TRBJ2-3, with D maybe TRBD2 (6 bases). V was pared by 4 bases and J by 1 base, with 12 bases between. Germline assignment: CDR1 KGHSH and CDR2 LQKENI. This CDR3 contains 15 residues. This CDR3 reads CASSLGTARTDTQYF. DNA of the CDR3: TGTGCCAGCTCACTTGGGACTGCCCGCACAGATACGCAGTATTTT.

The sample holds a few counts of this clonotype. The chain couples TRBV7-9 to TRBJ2-3, with 7 bases identical to TRBD1. Trimming took 7 bases from V and 5 from J; bases not matched to a gene: 12. Germline CDR1 reads SEHNR; CDR2 reads FQNEAQ (reference sequence). This CDR3 contains 15 residues. CDR3 amino acids: CASTLPRQGLDTQYF. CDR3 nucleotide sequence: TGTGCCAGCACCCTCCCGCGACAGGGCTTAGATACGCAGTATTTT.

This clonotype was found many times. V and J are TRBV2 and TRBJ2-1, with 9 nucleotides matching TRBD1. CDR1 SNHLY and CDR2 FYNNEI come from the germline V gene. The CDR3 totals 13 residues. V lost 7 bases and J lost 5; bases outside the gene matches: 3. DNA for the CDR3: TGTGCCAGCAACCGGGACAGGGACAATGAGCAGTTCTTC. Its translation: CASNRDRDNEQFF. Variable domain in full (rest from reference TRBV2 and TRBJ2-1): EPEVTQTPSHQVTQMGQEVILRCVPISNHLYFYWYRQILGQKVEFLVSFYNNEISEKSEIFDDQFSVERPDGSNFTLKIRSTKLEDSAMYFCASNRDRDNEQFFGPGTRLTVL.

This clonotype was detected a few times. The rearrangement links TRBV6-1 to TRBJ1-5; D might be TRBD1 (5 bases). The CDR3 is 13 amino acids. CDR1 and CDR2 from the germline V gene are MNHNS and SASEGT. Trimming stripped 4 bases from V and 7 bases from J, with 11 bases between. CDR3 region: CASSGGGEQPQHF. Here the CDR3 DNA reads TGTGCCAGCAGTGGGGGGGGGGAACAGCCCCAGCATTTT.

This clonotype appeared many times. This sequence joins TRBV12-3 or TRBV12-4 and TRBJ1-1; 9 bases line up with TRBD1. The J segment lost 4 bases and the V segment lost 5 bases, leaving 11 bases of the junction unmatched. The CDR3 runs 16 residues. The CDR3: CASSAHRGPISTEAFF. CDR3 nucleotide sequence: TGTGCCAGCAGTGCTCACAGGGGGCCAATTAGCACTGAAGCTTTCTTT.

The chain carries TRBV9 and TRBJ2-3, with TRBD2 identical over 8 bases. The CDR3 is 15 amino acids. Germline CDR1 and CDR2: SGDLS and YYNGEE. Trimming removed 3 bases from V and 4 bases from J; junction bases left unmatched: 7. CDR3 amino acids: CASSAPGGAADTQYF. The DNA of the CDR3 is TGTGCCAGCAGCGCACCGGGAGGGGCGGCAGATACGCAGTATTTT.

This clonotype was observed at least ten times. V is TRBV6-1 and J is TRBJ1-2, with 9 bases identical to TRBD1. Germline V CDR1 and CDR2: MNHNS, SASEGT. The CDR3 is 16 residues long. Trimming at V came to 6 bases and at J to 8 bases, leaving 16 bases not matched to a gene. CDR3 in DNA: TGTGCCAGCAGCCCTTTGCCGGGACAGGGTTTTCCCGGCTACACCTTC. Its translation: CASSPLPGQGFPGYTF.

This clonotype occurred many times. This chain uses TRBV27 with TRBJ1-4, with a tentative D call TRBD1 (5 bases). The germline CDR1 and CDR2 sequences are MNHEY and SMNVEV (reference sequence). The CDR3 is 16 amino acids. Between the trimmed V and J ends, which lost 4 bases and 3 bases, there was a span of 15 bases. CDR3 residues: CASSSIGEVANEKLFF. DNA for the CDR3: TGTGCCAGCAGTTCCATAGGGGAGGTAGCTAATGAAAAACTGTTTTTT. Full variable domain (rest looked up from reference TRBV27 and TRBJ1-4): EAQVTQNPRYLITVTGKKLTVTCSQNMNHEYMSWYRQDPGLGLRQIYYSMNVEVTDKGDVPEGYKVSRKEKRNFPLILESPSPNQTSLYFCASSSIGEVANEKLFFGSGTQLSVL.

The table lists this clonotype with a few counts. The chain carries TRBV29-1 and TRBJ1-2; TRBD1 matches 7 bases. Trimming removed 6 bases from V and 5 bases from J; junction bases left unmatched: 12. Germline V CDR1 and CDR2: SQVTM, ANQGSEA. This CDR3 is built from 14 residues. The DNA of the CDR3 is TGCAGCGTGGATGGACTAGGGACAGTATATGGCTACACCTTC. Its translation: CSVDGLGTVYGYTF.